The subject of this entry is one T cell receptor beta chain. Version v3.0 of the immunoSEQ assay was performed at survey level. Sequencing was directed toward roughly 40,000-55,000 T-cell genomes in each sample. TCRdb's copy holds only in-frame clones and misses some; the assay was immunoSEQ multiplex PCR. This sample has some 28,000 clones, with nearly 95% found just once. The data are from a study of long-term antiretroviral therapy in people with HIV. From germline, CDR1 is MGHRA and CDR2 YSYEKL. The CDR3 extends over 15 amino acids. Trimming stripped 4 bases from V and 0 bases from J, with 10 bases between.

The chain employs TRBV4-1 and TRBJ1-5; tentatively, D is TRBD1 (5 bases). The TCR originated in a middle-aged man with HIV. This sample comprised unsorted PBMCs, obtained 6.2 years after starting antiretroviral therapy. The CDR3 here is CASSPGHDSNQPQHF. In DNA form, the CDR3 reads TGCGCCAGCAGCCCAGGACATGATAGCAATCAGCCCCAGCATTTT.